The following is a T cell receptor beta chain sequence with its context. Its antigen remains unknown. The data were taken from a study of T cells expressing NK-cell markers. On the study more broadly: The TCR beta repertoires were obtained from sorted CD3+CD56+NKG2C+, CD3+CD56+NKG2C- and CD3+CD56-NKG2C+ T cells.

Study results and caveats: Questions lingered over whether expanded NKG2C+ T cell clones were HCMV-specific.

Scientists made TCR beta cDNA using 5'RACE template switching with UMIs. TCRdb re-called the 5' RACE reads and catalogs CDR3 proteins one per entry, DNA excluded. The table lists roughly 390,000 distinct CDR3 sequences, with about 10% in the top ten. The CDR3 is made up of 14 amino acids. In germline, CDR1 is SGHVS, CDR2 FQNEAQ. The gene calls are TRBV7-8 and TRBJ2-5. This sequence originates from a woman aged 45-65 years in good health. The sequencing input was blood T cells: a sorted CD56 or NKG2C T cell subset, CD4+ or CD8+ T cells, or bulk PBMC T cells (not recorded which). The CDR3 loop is CASSFAGDARTQYF.